One and the same sample provided the 9 T cell receptor beta chains below, sequenced in a study of cytotoxic CD8 clonotypes in ibrutinib-treated CLL. Data came from immunoSEQ multiplex PCR; TCRdb stores just in-frame clones and leaves some out. This sample has some 130,000 clones, with approximately 85% found just once. The sequenced sample was PBMCs, obtained after 24 months of ibrutinib treatment. These TCRs come from a human donor with chronic lymphocytic leukemia.

This clone was seen a handful of times. The genes are TRBV2 and TRBJ1-6, with TRBD1 matching 9 bases. V shed 8 bases and J 9 bases; nucleotides not matched to a gene: 8. The CDR3 totals 14 residues. The V gene's germline CDR1 is SNHLY and CDR2 FYNNEI. CDR3 region: CASGSGQGTSPLHF. The DNA for the CDR3 is TGTGCCAGCGGTTCGGGACAGGGAACTTCACCCCTCCACTTT.

Here the CDR3 DNA reads TGTGCCAGCAGTTTATTTAGATACGAGCAGTACTTC. Its translation: CASSLFRYEQYF. The chain joins TRBV28 to TRBJ2-7; D is uncertain. V dropped 1 base and J dropped 4 bases, with 5 bases sitting between them. The CDR3 covers 12 residues. The germline gives CDR1 MDHEN, CDR2 SYDVKM.

The rearrangement joins TRBV7-8 to TRBJ1-2; D is uncertain. The germline CDR1 and CDR2 sequences are SGHVS and FQNEAQ. The CDR3 runs 15 residues. V gave up 5 bases and J gave up 3 bases, with 16 bases separating them. The chain's CDR3 is CASSERPTGDYGYTF. The DNA for the CDR3 is TGTGCCAGCAGCGAAAGACCCACCGGGGACTATGGCTACACCTTC.

This sequence joins TRBV11-2 and TRBJ1-5, with 10 positions matching TRBD1. V dropped 5 bases and J dropped 3; count of bases not matched to a gene: 4. Germline CDR1 SGHAT, CDR2 FQNNGV. The CDR3 has 15 amino acids. CDR3 amino acids: CASSPGQGINQPQHF. The CDR3 DNA sequence: TGTGCCAGCAGCCCGGGACAGGGGATCAATCAGCCCCAGCATTTT.

This clone was found a few times. This sequence joins TRBV19 and TRBJ2-2, with no clear D. The CDR3 has 13 residues. CDR1 is LNHDA and CDR2 is SQIVND in the germline V gene (reference sequence). Trimming cost V 4 bases and J 3 bases, with 6 bases left between them. DNA of the CDR3: TGTGCCAGTAGTAGGGGATACACCGGGGAGCTGTTTTTT. Its translation is CASSRGYTGELFF.

The chain links TRBV18 to TRBJ2-6, with a possible D match to TRBD2 (7 bases). CDR3 length equals 22 residues. Between the trimmed V and J ends, which lost 5 bases and 1 base, there was a span of 30 bases. CDR1 and CDR2 from the germline V gene are KGHSH and LQKENI. The DNA for the CDR3 is TGTGCCAGCTCAGCGAAAAGAGACCCGGGACGGGGGGCTACGTCTGGGGCCAACGTCCTGACTTTC. Its protein product is CASSAKRDPGRGATSGANVLTF.

The chain links TRBV5-6 to TRBJ2-7, with D perhaps TRBD2 (6 bases). CDR1 and CDR2 (germline): SGHDT, YYEEEE. V was clipped by 3 bases and J by 0 bases, with 13 bases between them. CDR3 length: 15 residues. The DNA for the CDR3 is TGTGCCAGCAGCTCCGGGACTTTTGTCTCCTACGAGCAGTACTTC. Translation gives CASSSGTFVSYEQYF.

The chain is built from TRBV6-5 and TRBJ1-2, with a possible D match to TRBD1 (5 bases). Trimming removed 7 bases at V and 2 bases at J, with 17 bases between. The CDR3 length is 15 residues. The germline V gene has CDR1 MNHEY and CDR2 SVGAGI. The CDR3, as DNA: TGTGCCAGCAAATACCGGGACGGGGGGAACTATGGCTACACCTTC. This encodes CASKYRDGGNYGYTF.

The V gene is TRBV2, the J gene TRBJ2-3, with 8 bases fitting TRBD1. This CDR3 has 16 residues. The germline V gene has CDR1 SNHLY and CDR2 FYNNEI. After removal of 5 bases from V and 1 base from J, the junction contained 8 bases not matched to a gene. The CDR3 region has the DNA TGTGCCAGCAGTCGACAGGGGAGGTGGGGCACAGATACGCAGTATTTT. This gives the protein CASSRQGRWGTDTQYF.